This note documents a single TCR beta chain sequence. Its target is unknown. The data were obtained in a study of OX40 agonist ivuxolimab in advanced cancers. CDR3 length equals 16 residues. Trimming cost V 1 base and J 7 bases; bases outside gene matches: 10. Germline V gene data show CDR1 as SGHTA and CDR2 as FQGNSA. Systemic immunosuppression or a history of autoimmune disease excluded patients. Overall study results and limits: The CD4+ and CD8+ T cells in the blood had expanded clonally by week 6 at 0.1 to 3.0 mg/kg. Expanded clones belonging to CD8+ T cells outnumbered, on average, those of CD4+.

Only in-frame clones appear in the TCRdb table, and some are missing; sequencing was by immunoSEQ multiplex PCR. Of roughly 60,000 clones listed, about 85% are singletons. This rearrangement joins TRBV7-2 to TRBJ1-1; TRBD1 aligns across 9 bases. The specimen comprised CD4+ or CD8+ T cells sorted from blood, sampled in a trial of the OX40 agonist ivuxolimab. The clonotype comes from an adult with an advanced solid tumor such as melanoma, head and neck, liver or kidney cancer. DNA of the CDR3: TGTGCCAGCAGCTTAGGTATTACAGGGGGCTTTGATGAAGCTTTCTTT. Translated: CASSLGITGGFDEAFF.